At least ten counts were recorded for the clone carrying this T cell receptor beta chain. What it binds is unknown. This CDR3 is built from 13 residues. Germline CDR1 reads SNHLY; CDR2 reads FYNNEI. Trimming took off 6 bases at V and 3 bases at J, with 9 bases between the two ends. The sample comes from a study of T cells in Graves' hyperthyroidism and ophthalmopathy. There were TCR beta CDR3 regions amplified from RNA transcripts. Primed by the HTBI set, a first-round RT-PCR was run on the TCR CDR3. From the multiplex PCR reads, TCRdb called clonotypes with MiXCR, one entry per CDR3 protein. Counted here are roughly 180,000 distinct CDR3 sequences, over 15% occurring once; the ten biggest clones make up roughly 32%. Clinical symptoms, serum thyroxine, TRAb, thyroid ultrasound and orbital computed tomography informed diagnoses. Study-level points and caveats: Before onset, ophthalmopathy was predicted by the model a median around 6.2 months earlier.

The source of this sequence is a woman aged 45 to 65 with Graves' hyperthyroidism. This chain links TRBV2 with TRBJ2-1, with D perhaps matching TRBD1 (5 bases). Specimen: blood. The CDR3 nucleotides read TGTGCCAGCAGATTAGGACACTACAATGAGCAGTTCTTC. This codes for CASRLGHYNEQFF. The full variable domain, in which reference TRBV2 and TRBJ2-1 provide the parts outside the CDR3, is EPEVTQTPSHQVTQMGQEVILRCVPISNHLYFYWYRQILGQKVEFLVSFYNNEISEKSEIFDDQFSVERPDGSNFTLKIRSTKLEDSAMYFCASRLGHYNEQFFGPGTRLTVL.